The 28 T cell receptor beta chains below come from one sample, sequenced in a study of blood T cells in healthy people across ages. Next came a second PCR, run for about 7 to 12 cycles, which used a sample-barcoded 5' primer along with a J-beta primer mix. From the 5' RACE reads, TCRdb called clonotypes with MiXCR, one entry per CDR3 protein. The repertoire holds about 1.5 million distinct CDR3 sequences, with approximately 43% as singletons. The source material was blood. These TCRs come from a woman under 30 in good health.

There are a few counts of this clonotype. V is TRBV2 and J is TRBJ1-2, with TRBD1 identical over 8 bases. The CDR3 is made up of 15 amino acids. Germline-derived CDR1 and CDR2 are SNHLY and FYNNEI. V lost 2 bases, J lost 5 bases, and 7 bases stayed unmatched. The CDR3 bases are TGTGCCAGCAGTGAAAAGGCAGGGGGCCGGTATGGCTACACCTTC. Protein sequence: CASSEKAGGRYGYTF.

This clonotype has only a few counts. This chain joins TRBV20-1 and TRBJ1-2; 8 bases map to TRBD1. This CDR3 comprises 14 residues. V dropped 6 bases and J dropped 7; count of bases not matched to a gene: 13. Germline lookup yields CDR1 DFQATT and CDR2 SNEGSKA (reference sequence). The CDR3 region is CSATNPTGASGYTF. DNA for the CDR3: TGCAGTGCCACAAACCCGACAGGGGCCAGTGGCTACACCTTC.

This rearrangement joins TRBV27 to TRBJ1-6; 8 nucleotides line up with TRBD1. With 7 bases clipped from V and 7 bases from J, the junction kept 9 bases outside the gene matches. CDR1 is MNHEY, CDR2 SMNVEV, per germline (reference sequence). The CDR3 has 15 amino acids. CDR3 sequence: CASTYGTGGNSPLHF. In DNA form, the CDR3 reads TGTGCCAGCACCTACGGGACAGGAGGCAATTCACCCCTCCACTTT.

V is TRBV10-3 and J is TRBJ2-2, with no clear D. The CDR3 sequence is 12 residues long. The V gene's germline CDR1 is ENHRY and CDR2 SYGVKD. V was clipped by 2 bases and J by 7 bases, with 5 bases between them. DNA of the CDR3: TGTGCCATCAGTGAGCCTAACGGGGAGCTGTTTTTT. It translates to CAISEPNGELFF.

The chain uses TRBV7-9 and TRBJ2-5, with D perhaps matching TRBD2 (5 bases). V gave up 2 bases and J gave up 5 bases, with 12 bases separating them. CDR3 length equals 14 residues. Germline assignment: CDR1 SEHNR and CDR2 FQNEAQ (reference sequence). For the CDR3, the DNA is TGTGCCAGCAGCTTACCGGGGATCGTGGAGACCCAGTACTTC. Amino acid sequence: CASSLPGIVETQYF. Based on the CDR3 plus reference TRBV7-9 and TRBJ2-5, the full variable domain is DTGVSQNPRHKITKRGQNVTFRCDPISEHNRLYWYRQTLGQGPEFLTYFQNEAQLEKSRLLSDRFSAERPKGSFSTLEIQRTEQGDSAMYLCASSLPGIVETQYFGPGTRLLVL.

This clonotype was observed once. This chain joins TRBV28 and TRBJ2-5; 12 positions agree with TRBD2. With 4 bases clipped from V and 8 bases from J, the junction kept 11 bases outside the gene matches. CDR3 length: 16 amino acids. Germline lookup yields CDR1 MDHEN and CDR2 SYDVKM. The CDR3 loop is CASSSRTSGASYTQYF. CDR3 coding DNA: TGTGCCAGCAGTTCTAGGACTAGCGGGGCGAGTTACACCCAGTACTTC.

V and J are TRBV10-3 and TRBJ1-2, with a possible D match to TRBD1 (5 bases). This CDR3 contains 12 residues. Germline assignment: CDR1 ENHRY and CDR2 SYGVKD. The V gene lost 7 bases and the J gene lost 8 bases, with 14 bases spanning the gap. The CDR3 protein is CAITDGGCGYTF. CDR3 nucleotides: TGTGCCATCACCGACGGGGGTTGCGGCTACACCTTC.

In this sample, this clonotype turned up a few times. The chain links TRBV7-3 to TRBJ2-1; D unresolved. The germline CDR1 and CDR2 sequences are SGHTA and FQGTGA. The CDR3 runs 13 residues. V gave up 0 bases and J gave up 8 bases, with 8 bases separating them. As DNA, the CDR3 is TGTGCCAGCAGCTTAACAGCTCAGTATGAGCAGTTCTTC. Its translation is CASSLTAQYEQFF.

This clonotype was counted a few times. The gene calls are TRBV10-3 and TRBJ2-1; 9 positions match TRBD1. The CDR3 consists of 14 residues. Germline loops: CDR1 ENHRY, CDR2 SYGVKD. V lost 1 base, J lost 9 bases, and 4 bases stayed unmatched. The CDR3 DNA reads TGTGCCATCAGTGAGTTAGGACAGGGGTCTGAGCAGTTCTTC. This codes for CAISELGQGSEQFF.

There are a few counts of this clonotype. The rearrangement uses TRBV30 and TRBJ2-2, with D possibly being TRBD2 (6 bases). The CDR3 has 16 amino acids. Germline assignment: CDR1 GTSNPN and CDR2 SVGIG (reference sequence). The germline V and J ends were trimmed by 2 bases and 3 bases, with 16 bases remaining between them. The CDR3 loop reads CAWSLWPGLHTGELFF. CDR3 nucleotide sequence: TGTGCCTGGAGTCTGTGGCCGGGACTTCACACCGGGGAGCTGTTTTTT.

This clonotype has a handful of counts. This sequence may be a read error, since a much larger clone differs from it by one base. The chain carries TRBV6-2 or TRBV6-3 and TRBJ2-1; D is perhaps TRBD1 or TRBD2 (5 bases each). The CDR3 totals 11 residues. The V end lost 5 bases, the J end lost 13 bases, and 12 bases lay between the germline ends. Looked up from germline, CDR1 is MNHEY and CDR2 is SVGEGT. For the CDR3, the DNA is TGTGCCAGCAGTCCCCCCGGGACCCAGTTCTTC. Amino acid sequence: CASSPPGTQFF.

The CDR3 protein is CAWGGAGNSPLHF. The CDR3, as DNA: TGTGCCTGGGGTGGGGCCGGGAATTCACCCCTCCACTTT. V gene TRBV30 combines with J gene TRBJ1-6, with D possibly TRBD1 on 5 matching bases. The germline V and J ends were trimmed by 5 bases and 7 bases, with 12 bases remaining between them. The length of the CDR3 is 13 residues. CDR1 is GTSNPN, CDR2 SVGIG, per germline (reference sequence).

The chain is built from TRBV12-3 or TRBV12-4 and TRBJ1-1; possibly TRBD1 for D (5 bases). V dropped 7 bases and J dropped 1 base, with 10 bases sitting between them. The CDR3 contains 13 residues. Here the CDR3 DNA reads TGTGCCAGCACCGGGAGGGGGAACACTGAAGCTTTCTTT. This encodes CASTGRGNTEAFF.

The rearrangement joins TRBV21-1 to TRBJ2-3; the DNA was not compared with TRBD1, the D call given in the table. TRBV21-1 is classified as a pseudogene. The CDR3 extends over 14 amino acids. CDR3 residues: CASSARGGADTQYF. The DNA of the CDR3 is TGTGCCAGCAGCGCCAGGGGAGGCGCAGATACGCAGTATTTT.

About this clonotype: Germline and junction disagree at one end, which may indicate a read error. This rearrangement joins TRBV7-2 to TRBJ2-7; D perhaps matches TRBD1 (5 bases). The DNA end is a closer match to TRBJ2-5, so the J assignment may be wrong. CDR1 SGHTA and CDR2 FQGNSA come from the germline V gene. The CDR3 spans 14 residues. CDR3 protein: CASSPDRAFETQYF. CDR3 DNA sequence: TGTGCGAGCAGCCCCGACAGAGCCTTTGAGACCCAGTACTTC.

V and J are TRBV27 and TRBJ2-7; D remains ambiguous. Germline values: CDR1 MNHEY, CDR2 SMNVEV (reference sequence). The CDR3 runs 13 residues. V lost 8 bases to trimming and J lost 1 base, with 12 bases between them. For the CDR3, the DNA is TGTGCCAGCTGCCGGGCCCCTTCCTACGAGCAGTACTTC. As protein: CASCRAPSYEQYF.

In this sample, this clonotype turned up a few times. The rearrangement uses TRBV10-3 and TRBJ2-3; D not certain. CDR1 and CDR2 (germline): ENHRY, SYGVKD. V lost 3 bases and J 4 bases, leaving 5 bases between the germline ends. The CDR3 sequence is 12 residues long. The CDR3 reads CAISDGSDTQYF. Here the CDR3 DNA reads TGTGCCATCAGTGACGGGTCAGATACGCAGTATTTT.

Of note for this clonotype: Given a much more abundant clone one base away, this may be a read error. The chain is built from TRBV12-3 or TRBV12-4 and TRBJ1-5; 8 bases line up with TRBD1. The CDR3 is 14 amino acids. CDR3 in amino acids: CASSFIGQGQPRHF. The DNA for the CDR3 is TGTGCCAGCAGTTTTATCGGACAGGGACAGCCCCGGCATTTT.

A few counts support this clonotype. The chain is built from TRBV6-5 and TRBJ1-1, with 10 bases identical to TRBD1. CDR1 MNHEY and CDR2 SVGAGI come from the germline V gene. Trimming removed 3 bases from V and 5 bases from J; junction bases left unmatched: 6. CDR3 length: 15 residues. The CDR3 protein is CASSYTWTGGTEAFF. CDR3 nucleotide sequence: TGTGCCAGCAGTTATACCTGGACAGGGGGTACTGAAGCTTTCTTT.

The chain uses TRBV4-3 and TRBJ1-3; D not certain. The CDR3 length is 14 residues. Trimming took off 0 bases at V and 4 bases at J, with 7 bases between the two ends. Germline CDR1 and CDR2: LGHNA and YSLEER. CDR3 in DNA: TGCGCCAGCAGCCAAGACGGGTTGGGAAACACCATATATTTT. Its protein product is CASSQDGLGNTIYF.

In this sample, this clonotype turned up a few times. Here the CDR3 DNA reads TGCGCCAGCAGCCCAGGGACAGAGGGAGATACGCAGTATTTT. Its translation: CASSPGTEGDTQYF. This chain links TRBV5-1 with TRBJ2-3, with 7 bases matching TRBD1. Germline CDR1 SGHRS, CDR2 YFSETQ. V was pared by 4 bases and J by 5 bases, with 7 bases of the junction left unmatched. The CDR3 loop spans 14 amino acids.

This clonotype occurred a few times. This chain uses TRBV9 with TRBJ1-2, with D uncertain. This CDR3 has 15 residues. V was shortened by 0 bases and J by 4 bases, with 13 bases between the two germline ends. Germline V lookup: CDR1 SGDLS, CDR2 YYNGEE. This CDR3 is CASSVDGSRGYGYTF. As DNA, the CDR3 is TGTGCCAGCAGCGTAGATGGATCTCGGGGCTATGGCTACACCTTC.

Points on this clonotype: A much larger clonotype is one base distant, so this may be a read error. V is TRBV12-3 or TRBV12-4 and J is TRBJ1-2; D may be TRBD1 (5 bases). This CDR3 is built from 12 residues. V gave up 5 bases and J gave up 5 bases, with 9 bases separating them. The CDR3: CASSGRVYGYTF. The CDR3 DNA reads TGTGCCAGCAGTGGCAGGGTTTATGGCTACACCTTC.

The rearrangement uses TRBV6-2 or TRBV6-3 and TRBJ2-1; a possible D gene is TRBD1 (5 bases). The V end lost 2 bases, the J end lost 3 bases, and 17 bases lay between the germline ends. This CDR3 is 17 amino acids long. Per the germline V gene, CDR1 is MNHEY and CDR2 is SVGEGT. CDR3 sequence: CASSYQGWRKRYNEQFF. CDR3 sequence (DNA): TGTGCCAGCAGTTACCAGGGTTGGAGAAAGCGCTACAATGAGCAGTTCTTC.

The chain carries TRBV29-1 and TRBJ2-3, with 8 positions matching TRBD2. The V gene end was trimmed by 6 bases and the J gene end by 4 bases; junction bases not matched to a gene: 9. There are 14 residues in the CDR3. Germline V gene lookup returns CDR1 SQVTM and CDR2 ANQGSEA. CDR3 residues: CSVAGRVSADTQYF. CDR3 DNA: TGCAGCGTAGCCGGGAGGGTTAGCGCAGATACGCAGTATTTT.

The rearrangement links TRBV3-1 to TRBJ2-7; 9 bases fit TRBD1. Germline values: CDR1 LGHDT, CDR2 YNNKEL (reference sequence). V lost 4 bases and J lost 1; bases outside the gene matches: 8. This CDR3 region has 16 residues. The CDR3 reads CASSRLGTGTSYEQYF. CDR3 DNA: TGTGCCAGCAGCCGTTTGGGGACAGGGACTTCCTACGAGCAGTACTTC.

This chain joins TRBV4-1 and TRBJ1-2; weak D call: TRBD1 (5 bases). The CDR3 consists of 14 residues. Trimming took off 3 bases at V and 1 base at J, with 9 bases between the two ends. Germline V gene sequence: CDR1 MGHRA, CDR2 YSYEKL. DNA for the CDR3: TGCGCCAGCAGCCATCCCGGGGGTAACTATGGCTACACCTTC. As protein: CASSHPGGNYGYTF.

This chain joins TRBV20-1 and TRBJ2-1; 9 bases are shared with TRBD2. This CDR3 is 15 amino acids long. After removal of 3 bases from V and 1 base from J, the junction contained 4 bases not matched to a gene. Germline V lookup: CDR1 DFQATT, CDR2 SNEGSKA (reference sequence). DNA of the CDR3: TGCAGTGCTAGTGATAGCGGGAGTTCCTACAATGAGCAGTTCTTC. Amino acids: CSASDSGSSYNEQFF.